This T cell receptor beta chain was recorded in a study of shared clonotypes between healthy human individuals (dated by TCRdb to between 2020 and 2021). The study in broad terms: Two women and a few men aged 18 to 49 years were included in the cohort. Per donor, three plates each were used for CD4 naive and CD4 memory, two for CD8 naive, and one for CD8 memory. Blood TCR repertoires of roughly 5 healthy adults were deeply sequenced to estimate repertoire size and the extent of clonotype sharing between individuals. To increase sequencing depth and limit assay-specific biases, different laboratories used diverse techniques to prepare libraries and sequence TCR repertoires. Each donor's leukapheresis produced roughly between roughly 0.85 and 9.5 billion PBMCs.

Comments on this clone: Its cognate antigen has yet to be identified. Base qualities were left out, and no much larger clone turns up one base away.

Results the study describes overall, beyond this receptor: The small number of donors limited the genetic and exposure-history diversity represented. Across four donors, 4.5% to 6.5% of naive CD4, 3% to 4% of naive CD8, 2% to 2.5% of memory CD4, and under 0.45% of memory CD8 clonotypes were shared. Estimated clonotype richness was generally larger for naive than for memory subsets. Rarefaction of sorted-subset datasets indicated incomplete sequencing despite the large sequencing depth. Pairwise subsampling indicated that sequencing depth was expected to affect the degree of clonotype sharing among donors. Only blood was sampled, and tissue TCR repertoires likely differ from those in blood. Clonotypes shared by all four sorted-subset donors showed higher generation probabilities than non-shared clonotypes.

The donors were healthy, HIV-negative adults who had no recently reported acute infections or vaccinations. Every donor was a Caucasian adult residing in Nashville, Tennessee, USA. Magnetic negative selection was used to enrich CD4+ T cells, after which naive cells were positively selected on CD45RA and the negative fraction became the memory subset. Blood was collected by leukapheresis, and PBMCs were isolated by Ficoll-Histopaque density gradient centrifugation and then cryopreserved in liquid nitrogen vapor phase. Purity and quantity of every magnetically sorted T cell population were checked by analytical flow cytometry. Genomic DNA was isolated from each sorted fraction and quantified by UV absorbance on a Nanodrop 2000c. The CDR3 runs 11 residues from the cysteine to the phenylalanine. Of the read, only the CDR3 DNA is kept; its 33 bases are in frame from base 1. V is trimmed back by 4 bases and J by 7 bases, and the junction contains 2 bases that no gene match accounts for. Looking up the germline V gene (reference sequence) yields CDR1 DFQATT and CDR2 SNEGSKA.

Using the deep immunoSEQ assay, multiplex PCR amplified TCR CDR3 regions from genomic DNA. Extracted genomic DNA from each cell subset was spread evenly across all wells of several immunoSEQ 96-well plates, with each plate serving as a replicate. For sorted subsets, 200 to 250 ng of genomic DNA, equivalent to some 30,000 T cell genomes, went into each replicate PCR. Purified libraries were measured with a Qubit 3.0 fluorometer, size-checked on a Bioanalyzer 2100, and measured again with the KAPA Library Quantification kit. Each immunoSEQ 96-well plate was sequenced on its own single-read 150-cycle Illumina NextSeq 550 flow cell. Concerning the study's data processing: Because the immunoSEQ output included only junctional sequences and no quality scores, the filtering could not be the same as the filtering used for full-length reads. To assign V/J genes and CDR3, sequences were annotated against IMGT germline references using PyIR, a Python wrapper for IgBLAST v1.9. Reads were removed for weak V/J assignments (E-value above 1e-6), missing CDR3, stop codons, out-of-frame junctions, or ambiguous translated residues. A V3J clonotype was defined by an identical inferred V gene, J gene, and CDR3 amino acid sequence. Percentage overlap between repertoires was computed as shared unique clonotypes divided by the size of the smaller repertoire. RTK rarefaction, the Chao1 estimator, and Recon v2.1 estimates of unobserved clonotypes were used to assess repertoire richness. Generation probabilities were computed with OLGA for all TCRbeta clonotypes obtained by the gDNA method from a handful of donors. TCRdb obtained this table from immuneACCESS and retained in-frame rearrangements with V and J assigned. These tables miss some clones; where compared with another copy, unresolved V genes account for less than half of the shortfall, and the remainder is unexplained. V, J and clone size derive from that table, while D and trimming were established from the DNA sequence. Recorded for this sample are roughly 2,300,000 clones; around 90% of them occurred a single time. The ten largest clones represent roughly 0.34% of the sample.

Rearrangement joined TRBV20-1 to TRBJ2-5, with TRBD1 identical over 8 junction bases. Input material: naive CD4+ T cells from PBMCs. The meaning of the sample's cell subset or site label: CD45RA+ positively selected. This TCR was recovered from a young man in good health. Some clones in this sample may be carry-over from other donors' samples. The DNA sequence follows: TGCAGTGCTATGACAGGGGCGACCCAGTACTTC. It encodes CSAMTGATQYF.